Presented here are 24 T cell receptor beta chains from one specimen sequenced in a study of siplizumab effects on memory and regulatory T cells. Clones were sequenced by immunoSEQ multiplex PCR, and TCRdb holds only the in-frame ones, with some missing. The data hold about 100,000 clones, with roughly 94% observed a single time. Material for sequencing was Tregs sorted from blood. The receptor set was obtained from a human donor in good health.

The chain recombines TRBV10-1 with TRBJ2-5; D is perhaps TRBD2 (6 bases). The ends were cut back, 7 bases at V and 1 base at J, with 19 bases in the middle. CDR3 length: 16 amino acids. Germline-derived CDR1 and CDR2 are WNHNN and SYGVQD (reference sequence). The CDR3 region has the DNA TGCGCCAGCATCGGGTTTGGAGGGAGGAGCCAAGAGACCCAGTACTTC. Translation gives CASIGFGGRSQETQYF.

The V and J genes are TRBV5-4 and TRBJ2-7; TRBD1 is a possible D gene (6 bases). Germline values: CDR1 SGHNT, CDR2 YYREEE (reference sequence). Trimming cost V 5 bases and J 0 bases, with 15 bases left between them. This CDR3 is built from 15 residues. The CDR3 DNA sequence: TGTGCCAGCAGTCAGACAGGCCATTCCTCCTACGAGCAGTACTTC. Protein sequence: CASSQTGHSSYEQYF.

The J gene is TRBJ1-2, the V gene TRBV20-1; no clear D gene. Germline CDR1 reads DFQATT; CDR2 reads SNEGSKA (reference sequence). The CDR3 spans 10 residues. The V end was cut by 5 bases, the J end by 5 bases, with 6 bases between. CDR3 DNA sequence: TGCAGTGCTTTCTTTTATGGCTACACCTTC. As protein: CSAFFYGYTF.

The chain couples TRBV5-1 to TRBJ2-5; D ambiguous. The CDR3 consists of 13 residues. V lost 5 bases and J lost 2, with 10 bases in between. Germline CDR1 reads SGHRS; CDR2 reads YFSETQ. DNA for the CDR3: TGCGCCAGCAGATATCAGATACAAGAGACCCAGTACTTC. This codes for CASRYQIQETQYF.

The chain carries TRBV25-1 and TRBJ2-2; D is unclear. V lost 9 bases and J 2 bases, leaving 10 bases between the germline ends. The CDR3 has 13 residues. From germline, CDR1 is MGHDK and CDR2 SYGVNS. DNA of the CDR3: TGTGCCAGTGGAACAGCTAACACCGGGGAGCTGTTTTTT. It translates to CASGTANTGELFF.

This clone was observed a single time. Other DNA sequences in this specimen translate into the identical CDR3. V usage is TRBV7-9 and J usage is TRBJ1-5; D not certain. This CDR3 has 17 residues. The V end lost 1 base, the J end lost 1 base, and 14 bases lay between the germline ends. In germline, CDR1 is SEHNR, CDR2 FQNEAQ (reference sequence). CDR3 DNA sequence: TGTGCCAGCAGCTTAGATCTTGGGTTAAGGAGCAATCAGCCCCAGCATTTT. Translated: CASSLDLGLRSNQPQHF.

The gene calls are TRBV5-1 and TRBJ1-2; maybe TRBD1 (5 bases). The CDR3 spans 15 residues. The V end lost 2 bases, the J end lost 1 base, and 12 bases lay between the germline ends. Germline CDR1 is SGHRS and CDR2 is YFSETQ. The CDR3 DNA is TGCGCCAGCAGCTTAAGCCCAGGGAATAACTATGGCTACACCTTC. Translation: CASSLSPGNNYGYTF.

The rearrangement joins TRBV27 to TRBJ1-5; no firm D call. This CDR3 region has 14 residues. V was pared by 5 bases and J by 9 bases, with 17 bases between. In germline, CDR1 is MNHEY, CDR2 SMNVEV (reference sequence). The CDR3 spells CASSPIAFTPPQHF. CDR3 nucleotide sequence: TGTGCCAGCAGTCCTATTGCGTTTACCCCGCCCCAGCATTTT.

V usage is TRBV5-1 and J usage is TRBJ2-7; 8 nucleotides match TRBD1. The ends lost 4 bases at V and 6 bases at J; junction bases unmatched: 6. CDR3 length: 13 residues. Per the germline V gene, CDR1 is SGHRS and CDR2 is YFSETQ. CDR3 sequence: CASSTRTGLEQYF. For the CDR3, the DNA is TGCGCCAGCAGCACCCGGACAGGGCTCGAGCAGTACTTC.

The DNA of the CDR3 is TGCAGCGGGAAACAGGGGGCGGGTGTTTTGACTGAAGCTTTCTTT. Amino acid sequence: CSGKQGAGVLTEAFF. V usage is TRBV29-1 and J usage is TRBJ1-1; TRBD1 aligns across 9 bases. The CDR3 has 15 amino acids. V dropped 7 bases and J dropped 5; count of bases not matched to a gene: 14. In germline, CDR1 is SQVTM, CDR2 ANQGSEA.

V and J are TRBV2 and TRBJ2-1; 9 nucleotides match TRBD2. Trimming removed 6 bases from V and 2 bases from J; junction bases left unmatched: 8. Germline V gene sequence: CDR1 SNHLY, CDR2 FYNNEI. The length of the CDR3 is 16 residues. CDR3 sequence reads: CASRGGLAGPYNEQFF. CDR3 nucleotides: TGTGCCAGCAGGGGGGGCCTAGCGGGGCCCTACAATGAGCAGTTCTTC.

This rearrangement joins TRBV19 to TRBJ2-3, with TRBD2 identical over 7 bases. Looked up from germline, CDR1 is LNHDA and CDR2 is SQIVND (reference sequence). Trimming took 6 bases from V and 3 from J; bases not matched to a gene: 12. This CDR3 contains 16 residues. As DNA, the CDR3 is TGTGCCAGTAGCGCGGCCGCGGGAGAGCTTACAGATACGCAGTATTTT. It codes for CASSAAAGELTDTQYF.

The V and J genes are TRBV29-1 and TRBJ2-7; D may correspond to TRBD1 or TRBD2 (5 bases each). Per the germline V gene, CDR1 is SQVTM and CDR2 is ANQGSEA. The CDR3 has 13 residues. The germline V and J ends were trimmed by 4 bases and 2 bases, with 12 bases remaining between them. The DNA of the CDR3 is TGCAGCGTTGGTGGGACGAGTACCTACGAGCAGTACTTC. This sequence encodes CSVGGTSTYEQYF.

Here the CDR3 reads CASSYRGYGYTF. In DNA form, the CDR3 reads TGTGCCAGCAGCTACCGGGGCTATGGCTACACCTTC. The chain combines TRBV5-5 with TRBJ1-2; D is undetermined. V lost 3 bases and J 4 bases, leaving 7 bases between the germline ends. Germline V gene lookup returns CDR1 SGHKS and CDR2 YYEKEE (reference sequence). The CDR3 loop spans 12 amino acids.

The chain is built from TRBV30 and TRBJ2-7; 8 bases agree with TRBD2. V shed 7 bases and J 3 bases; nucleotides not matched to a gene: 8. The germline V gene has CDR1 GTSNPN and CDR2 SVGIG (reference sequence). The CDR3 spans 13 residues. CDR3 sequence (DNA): TGTGCCTTAAAATCAGCGGGAGACTACGAGCAGTACTTC. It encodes CALKSAGDYEQYF.

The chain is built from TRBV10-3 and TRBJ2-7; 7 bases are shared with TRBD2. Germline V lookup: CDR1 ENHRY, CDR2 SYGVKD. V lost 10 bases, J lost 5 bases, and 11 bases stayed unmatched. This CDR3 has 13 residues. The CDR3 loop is CATRPAGTDEQYF. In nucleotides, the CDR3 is TGTGCCACCCGTCCAGCGGGAACGGACGAGCAGTACTTC.

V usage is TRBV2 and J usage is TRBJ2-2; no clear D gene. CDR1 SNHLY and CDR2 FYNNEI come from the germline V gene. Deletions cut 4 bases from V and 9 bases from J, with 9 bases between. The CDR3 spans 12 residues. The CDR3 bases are TGTGCCAGCAGTGGGGATTCTAGGGAGCTGTTTTTT. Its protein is CASSGDSRELFF.

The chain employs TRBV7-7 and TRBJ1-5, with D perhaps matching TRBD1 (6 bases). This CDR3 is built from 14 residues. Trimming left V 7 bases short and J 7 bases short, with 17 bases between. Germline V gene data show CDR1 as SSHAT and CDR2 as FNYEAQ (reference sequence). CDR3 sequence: CASTPWDIGQPQHF. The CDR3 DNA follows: TGTGCCAGCACCCCCTGGGACATAGGGCAGCCCCAGCATTTT.

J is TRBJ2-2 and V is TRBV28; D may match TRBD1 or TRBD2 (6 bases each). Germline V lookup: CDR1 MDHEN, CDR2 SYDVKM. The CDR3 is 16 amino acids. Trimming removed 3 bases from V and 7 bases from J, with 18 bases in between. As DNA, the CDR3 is TGTGCCAGCAGTTTCTGGGGGGCGCTTGTTATCGGGGAGCTGTTTTTT. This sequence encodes CASSFWGALVIGELFF.

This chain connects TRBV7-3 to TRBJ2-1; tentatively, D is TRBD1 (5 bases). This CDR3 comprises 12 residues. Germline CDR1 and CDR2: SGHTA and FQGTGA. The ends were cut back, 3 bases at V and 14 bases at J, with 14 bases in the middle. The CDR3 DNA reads TGTGCCAGCAGCTTCGGCAGGGCTGACAAGTTCTTC. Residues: CASSFGRADKFF.

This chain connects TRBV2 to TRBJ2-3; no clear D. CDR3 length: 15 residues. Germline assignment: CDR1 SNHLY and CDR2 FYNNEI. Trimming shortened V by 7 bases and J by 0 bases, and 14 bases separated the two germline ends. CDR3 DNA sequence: TGTGCCAGCACGCCAATTACCACTAGCACAGATACGCAGTATTTT. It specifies CASTPITTSTDTQYF.

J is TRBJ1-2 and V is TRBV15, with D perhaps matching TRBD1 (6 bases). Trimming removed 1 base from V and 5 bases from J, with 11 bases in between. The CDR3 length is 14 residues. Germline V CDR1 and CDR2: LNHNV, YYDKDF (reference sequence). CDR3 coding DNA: TGTGCCACCAGCAGAGCAACAGGGTGGTATGGCTACACCTTC. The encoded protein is CATSRATGWYGYTF.

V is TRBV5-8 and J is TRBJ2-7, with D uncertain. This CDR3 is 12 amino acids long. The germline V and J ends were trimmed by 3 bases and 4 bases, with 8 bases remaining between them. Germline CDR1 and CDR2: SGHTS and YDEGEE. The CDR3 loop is CASSWGFYEQYF. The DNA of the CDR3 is TGTGCCAGCAGCTGGGGTTTTTACGAGCAGTACTTC.

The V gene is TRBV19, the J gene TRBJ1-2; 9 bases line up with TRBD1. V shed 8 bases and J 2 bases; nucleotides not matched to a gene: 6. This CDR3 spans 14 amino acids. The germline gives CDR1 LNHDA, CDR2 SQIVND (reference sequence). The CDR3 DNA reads TGTGCCAGTTCGCGGGACAGGGTGAACTATGGCTACACCTTC. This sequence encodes CASSRDRVNYGYTF.